This T cell receptor (beta chain) stems from a study of blood T cell repertoires in COVID-19. Sequenced by immunoSEQ multiplex PCR; TCRdb stores in-frame clones only, minus some. Found here are approximately 100,000 clones, more than 75% of them singletons; the top ten hold approximately 26%. V trimming: 6 bases; J trimming: 5 bases; junction bases outside the gene matches: 17. CDR1 is SGHVS and CDR2 is FNYEAQ in the germline V gene. CDR3 length: 18 amino acids. This receptor was identified in a man aged 55 to 70 with acute or convalescent COVID-19. The chain joins TRBV7-6 to TRBJ2-2; TRBD2 matches 8 bases. The sequenced sample was peripheral blood. The CDR3 DNA follows: TGTGCCAGCAGAGGGGCACCCGGCGGGGGGCGAGGTACCGGGGAGCTGTTTTTT. Amino acid sequence: CASRGAPGGGRGTGELFF.